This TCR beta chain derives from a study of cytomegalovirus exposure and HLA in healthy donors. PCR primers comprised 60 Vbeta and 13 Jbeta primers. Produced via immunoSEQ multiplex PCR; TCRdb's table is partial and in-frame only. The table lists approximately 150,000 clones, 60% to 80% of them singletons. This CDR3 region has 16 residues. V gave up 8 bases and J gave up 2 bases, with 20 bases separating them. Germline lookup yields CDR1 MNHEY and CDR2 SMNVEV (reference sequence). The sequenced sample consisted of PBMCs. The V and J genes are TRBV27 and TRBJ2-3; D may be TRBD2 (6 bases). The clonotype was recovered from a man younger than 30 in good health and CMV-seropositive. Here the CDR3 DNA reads TGTGCCAGCTACCCCTGGGCGGGATCCTTCACAGATACGCAGTATTTT. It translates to CASYPWAGSFTDTQYF.